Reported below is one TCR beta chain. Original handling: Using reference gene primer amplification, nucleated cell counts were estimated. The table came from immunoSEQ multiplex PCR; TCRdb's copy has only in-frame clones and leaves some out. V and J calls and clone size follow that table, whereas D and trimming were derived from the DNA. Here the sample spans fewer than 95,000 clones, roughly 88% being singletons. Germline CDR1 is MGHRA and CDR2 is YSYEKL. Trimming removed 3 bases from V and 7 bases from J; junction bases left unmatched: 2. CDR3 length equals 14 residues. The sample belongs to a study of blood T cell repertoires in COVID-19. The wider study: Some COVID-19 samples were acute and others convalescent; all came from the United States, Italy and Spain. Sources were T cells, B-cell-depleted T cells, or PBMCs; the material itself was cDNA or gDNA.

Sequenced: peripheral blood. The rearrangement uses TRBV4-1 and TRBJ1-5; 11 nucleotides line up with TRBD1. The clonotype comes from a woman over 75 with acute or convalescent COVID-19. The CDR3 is CASSQDRGRQPQHF. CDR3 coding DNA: TGCGCCAGCAGCCAGGACAGGGGGCGGCAGCCCCAGCATTTT.